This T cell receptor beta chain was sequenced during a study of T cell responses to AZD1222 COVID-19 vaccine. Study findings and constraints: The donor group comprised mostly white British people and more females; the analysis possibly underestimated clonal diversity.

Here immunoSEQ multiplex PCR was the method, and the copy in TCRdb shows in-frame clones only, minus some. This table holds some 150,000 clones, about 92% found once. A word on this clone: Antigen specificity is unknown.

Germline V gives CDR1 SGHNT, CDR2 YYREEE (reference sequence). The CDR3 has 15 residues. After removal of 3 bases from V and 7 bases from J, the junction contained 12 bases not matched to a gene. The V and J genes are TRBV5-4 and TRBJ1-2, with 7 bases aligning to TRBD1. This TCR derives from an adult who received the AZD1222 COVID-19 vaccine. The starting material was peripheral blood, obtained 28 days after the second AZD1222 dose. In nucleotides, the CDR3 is TGTGCCAGCAGCTCACCTCCGGGACAGTTAGTTGGCTACACCTTC. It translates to CASSSPPGQLVGYTF.